This T cell receptor (beta chain) was found in a study of cytomegalovirus exposure and HLA in healthy donors. Germline loops: CDR1 LGHNA, CDR2 YSLEER. V lost 1 base to trimming and J lost 3 bases; unmatched junction nucleotides: 0. The CDR3 spans 13 residues. PCR involved 60 Vbeta and 13 Jbeta primers. The protocol was immunoSEQ multiplex PCR, while the TCRdb copy is restricted to in-frame clones and leaves out a portion. The sample has some 100,000 clones; under 85% are singletons. This receptor was obtained from a man aged 35 to 55 in good health and CMV-seronegative. Input material: PBMCs. The chain is built from TRBV4-3 and TRBJ2-7; 7 bases match TRBD2. The CDR3 sequence is CASSQGGGYEQYF. The CDR3 region has the DNA TGCGCCAGCAGCCAAGGGGGGGGCTACGAGCAGTACTTC.